These T cell receptor beta chains were read from a single sample in a study of a mutant IDH1 vaccine in newly diagnosed glioma. Produced via immunoSEQ multiplex PCR; TCRdb's table is partial and in-frame only. The repertoire holds about 32,000 clones, over 75% seen once, with about 3.2% in the top ten. For these TCRs, the target antigens are not known. This material consisted of PBMCs, taken from a glioma patient whose treatment included an IDH1 peptide vaccine. The receptors stem from a man between 35 and 55 years old with glioma. Some clones in this sample may be carry-over from other donors' samples. The CDR3 runs from the conserved cysteine through the conserved F or W. The D gene is left open where the match is weak. Not all rows give a size; the values are once, few, many and, for expanded clones, a class.

D	V	J	size	DNA	CDR3
TRBD2	TRBV11-2	TRBJ2-3	NA	TGTGCCAGCAGCATACTAGCGGGGAACACAGATACGCAGTATTTT	CASSILAGNTDTQYF
NA	TRBV7-8	TRBJ1-5	NA	TGTGCCAGCAGCTTAAGAAGGCATCAGGCCAATCAGCCCCAGCATTTT	CASSLRRHQANQPQHF
NA	TRBV5-6	TRBJ2-3	NA	TGTGCCAGCAGCTGGAAGGAGGATACGCAGTATTTT	CASSWKEDTQYF
TRBD1	TRBV7-9	TRBJ2-2	once	TGTGCCAGCAGCGTTAAGGGACAGGGGCTCACCGGGGAGCTGTTTTTT	CASSVKGQGLTGELFF
NA	TRBV4-3	TRBJ1-1	NA	TGCGCCAGCAGCCAAGATAGACACTTAGGTTTTACTGAAGCTTTCTTT	CASSQDRHLGFTEAFF
NA	TRBV7-9	TRBJ2-6	once	TGTGCCATCAGGGCAGGGGTCCTCTCTGGGGCCAACGTCCTGACTTTC	CAIRAGVLSGANVLTF
NA	TRBV5-8	TRBJ2-2	NA	TGTGCCAGCAGCTTCCAGGACACCGGGGAGCTGTTTTTT	CASSFQDTGELFF
TRBD1	TRBV25-1	TRBJ2-7	NA	TGTGCCAGCAGTGAATCAAACAGGGGATCCTACGAGCAGTACTTC	CASSESNRGSYEQYF
TRBD1	TRBV27	TRBJ2-2	NA	TGTGCCAGCAGTTCCTTCGGACAGGGAAGAGGCGGGGAGCTGTTTTTT	CASSSFGQGRGGELFF
NA	TRBV5-8	TRBJ1-6	NA	TGTGCCAGCAGCCGACTCCCCGGATCACGTCCTAATTCACCCCTCCACTTT	CASSRLPGSRPNSPLHF
NA	TRBV30	TRBJ2-5	NA	TGTGCCTGGAGTCTTCCCCGTAGTAGCGGAGAGACCCAGTACTTC	CAWSLPRSSGETQYF
NA	TRBV7-9	TRBJ1-1	medium-sized	TGTGCCAGCAGCTCCCCCGACGATGACACTGAAGCTTTCTTT	CASSSPDDDTEAFF
NA	TRBV5-1	TRBJ2-7	NA	TGCGCCAGCAGCTCCCGGGGGACAGCCGAGTACGAGCAGTACTTC	CASSSRGTAEYEQYF
NA	TRBV27	TRBJ1-2	few	TGTGCCAGCAGTTTAGGAACAGGGCCCGGCTATGGCTACACCTTC	CASSLGTGPGYGYTF
NA	TRBV2	TRBJ1-1	NA	TGTGCCAGCAGTGTTGCCCCCGGGACGGCTGCGAACACTGAAGCTTTCTTT	CASSVAPGTAANTEAFF
TRBD2	TRBV5-1	TRBJ2-7	NA	TGCGCCAGCAGCTTGGCGTCTAGCGGGGCCCAGGTCTACGAGCAGTACTTC	CASSLASSGAQVYEQYF
TRBD1	TRBV27	TRBJ1-1	NA	TGTGCCAGCAGTCCTCGACAGGGAGGGTTTGCTGCTGAAGCTTTCTTT	CASSPRQGGFAAEAFF
NA	TRBV7-8	TRBJ1-5	NA	TGTGCCAGCAGCCGTTTCCAGGGAGTTGGTCAGCCCCAGCATTTT	CASSRFQGVGQPQHF
NA	TRBV19	TRBJ2-7	NA	TGTGCCAGTAGTATAGACAGGACCTCCTACGAGCAGTACTTC	CASSIDRTSYEQYF
NA	TRBV7-2	TRBJ1-4	NA	TGTGCCAGCAGCCCCGCGGGGGGTGTGGCTGAAAAACTGTTTTTT	CASSPAGGVAEKLFF
NA	TRBV2	TRBJ1-1	few	TGTGCCAGCATTGCCACCATGAACACTGAAGCTTTCTTT	CASIATMNTEAFF
NA	TRBV5-6	TRBJ1-2	NA	TGTGCCAGCATCCCCTATCTAATACCCCAATATGGCTACACCTTC	CASIPYLIPQYGYTF
TRBD2	TRBV14	TRBJ2-5	NA	TGTGCCAGCAGCCAAGAAGAATGGGGGAGGGCCCAGTACTTC	CASSQEEWGRAQYF
TRBD1	TRBV5-4	TRBJ1-5	NA	TGTGCCAGCAGCACGGACAGGGACAATCAGCCCCAGCATTTT	CASSTDRDNQPQHF
TRBD2	TRBV5-1	TRBJ2-1	NA	TGCGCCAGCAGCTTGGATGGCGGCGGGGGGGACAATGAGCAGTTCTTC	CASSLDGGGGDNEQFF
NA	TRBV10-3	TRBJ2-5	NA	TGTGCCGTCAAAGAGACCCAGTACTTC	CAVKETQYF
NA	TRBV7-9	TRBJ2-1	NA	TGTGCCAGCAGCCCAGCGGTAAGCTCCTACAATGAGCAGTTCTTC	CASSPAVSSYNEQFF
NA	TRBV5-1	TRBJ2-1	NA	TGCGCCAGCAGCTTGTTTTTCGGCGAAGGTGGAAATGAGCAGTTCTTC	CASSLFFGEGGNEQFF
TRBD1	TRBV5-1	TRBJ2-1	NA	TGCGCCAGCAGCTTGACAGGGGGCGATGAGCAGTTCTTC	CASSLTGGDEQFF
TRBD1	TRBV5-1	TRBJ2-7	once	TGCGCCAGTCAGACAGGGGACGAGCAGTACTTC	CASQTGDEQYF
NA	TRBV9	TRBJ1-5	once	TGTGCCAGCAGCGTCGGCCAACGGGATCAGCCCCAGCATTTT	CASSVGQRDQPQHF
TRBD1	TRBV6-5	TRBJ1-1	NA	TGTGCCAGCAGTTCCGACAGGGAGGGGGACACTGAAGCTTTCTTT	CASSSDREGDTEAFF
TRBD1	TRBV7-2	TRBJ1-2	NA	TGTGCCAGCAGCCCCGGGACAGGCGACTATGGCTACACCTTC	CASSPGTGDYGYTF
TRBD1	TRBV7-8	TRBJ1-1	NA	TGTGCCAGCAGCTTACTTCGGGACAGGGGGCCGGCTTTCTTT	CASSLLRDRGPAFF
NA	TRBV6-6	TRBJ1-6	few	TGTGCCAGCAGTCCGGACCTCTATAATTCACCCCTCCACTTT	CASSPDLYNSPLHF
TRBD2	TRBV7-2	TRBJ2-5	NA	TGTGCCAGCAGCCAATCCGGGACTAGTGGTGAGACCCAGTACTTC	CASSQSGTSGETQYF
TRBD1	TRBV7-9	TRBJ1-2	NA	TGTGCCAGCAGCTTAGCGCTGATTAGGGCAGGGGGTACCCCCTATGGCTACACCTTC	CASSLALIRAGGTPYGYTF
NA	TRBV6-5	TRBJ2-1	NA	TGTGCCAGCAGTTTTGGCAATTGGGATGAGCAGTTCTTC	CASSFGNWDEQFF
NA	TRBV2	TRBJ1-2	once	TGTGCCAGCACCGACGAAATACCCCCGGCTAACTATGGCTACACCTTC	CASTDEIPPANYGYTF
TRBD2	TRBV25-1	TRBJ2-1	NA	TGTGCCAGCAGTATATCTAGCGGCGGTGAGCAGTTCTTC	CASSISSGGEQFF
TRBD1	TRBV6-5	TRBJ1-6	NA	TGTGCCAGCAGTCGGACAGGGAATTCACCCCTCCACTTT	CASSRTGNSPLHF